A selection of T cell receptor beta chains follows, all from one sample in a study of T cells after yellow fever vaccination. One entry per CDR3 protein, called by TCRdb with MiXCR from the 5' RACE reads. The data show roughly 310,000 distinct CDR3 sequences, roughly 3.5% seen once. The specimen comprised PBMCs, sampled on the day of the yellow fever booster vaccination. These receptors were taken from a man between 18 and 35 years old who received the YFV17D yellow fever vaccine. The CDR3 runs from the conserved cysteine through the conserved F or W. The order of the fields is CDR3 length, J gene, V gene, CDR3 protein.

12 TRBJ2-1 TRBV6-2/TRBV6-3 CASSYHYNEQFF
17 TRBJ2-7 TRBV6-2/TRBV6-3 CASSYPLDRAKIGEQYF
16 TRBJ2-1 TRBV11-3 CASSSRTGTVTNEQFF
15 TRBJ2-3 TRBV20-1 CSAYTTGALTDTQYF
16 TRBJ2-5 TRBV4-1 CASSQESRAGVETQYF
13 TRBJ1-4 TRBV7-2 CASSLDQDEKLFF
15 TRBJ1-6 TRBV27 CASSSGLLANSPLHF
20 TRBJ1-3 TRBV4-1 CASSQSALNRDSFSGNTIYF
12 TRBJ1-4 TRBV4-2 CASSQVREKLFF
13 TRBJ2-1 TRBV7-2 CASSLGRHNEQFF
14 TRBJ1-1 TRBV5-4 CASSGQGWNTEAFF
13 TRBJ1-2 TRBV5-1 CASRKQGPDGYTF
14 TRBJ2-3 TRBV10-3 CAISEAASTDTQYF
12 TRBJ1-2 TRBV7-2 CASSLTPYGYTF
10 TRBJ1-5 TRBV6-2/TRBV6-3 CASIHQPQHF
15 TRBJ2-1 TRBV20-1 CSVTTPGLEDNEQFF
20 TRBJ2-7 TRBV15 CATSSQYRDRGLITSYEQYF
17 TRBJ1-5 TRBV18 CASSPVGGRAADQPQHF
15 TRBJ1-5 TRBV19 CASSLDWVSNQPQHF
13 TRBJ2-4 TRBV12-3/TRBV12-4 CASSSRGFSIQYF
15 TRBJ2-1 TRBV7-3 CASSLTGPDYNEQFF
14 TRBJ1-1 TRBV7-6 CASSLSMRGGEAFF
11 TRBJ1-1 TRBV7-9 CASSPTLEAFF
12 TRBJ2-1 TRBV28 CASSLTDNEQFF
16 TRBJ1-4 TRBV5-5 CASRRDPMMANEKLFF
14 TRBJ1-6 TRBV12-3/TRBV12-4 CASSRTGVGSPLHF
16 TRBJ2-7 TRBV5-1 CASSLTGDRGRDEQYF
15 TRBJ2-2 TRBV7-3 CASSLTPSETGELFF
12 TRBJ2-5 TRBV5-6 CASSLGHETQYF
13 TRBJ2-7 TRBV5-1 CASSLGDILEQYF
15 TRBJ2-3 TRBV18 CASSTMGARKDTQYF
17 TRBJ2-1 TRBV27 CASSTRGGRRTYNEQFF
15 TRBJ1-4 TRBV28 CASRHGTATFEKLFF